This T cell receptor beta chain was sequenced in a study of cytomegalovirus exposure and HLA in healthy donors. Findings and limits, study-wide: As immune exposure information, only CMV serostatus was available.

Of note for this clone: What it binds is not known.

13 Jbeta primers and 60 Vbeta primers were used for the PCR. The method was immunoSEQ multiplex PCR; TCRdb's version includes in-frame clones alone and lacks a portion of them. The sample lists under 200,000 clones; over 70% were seen once. CDR1 and CDR2 (germline): SGHDT, YYEEEE. The CDR3 has 15 amino acids. V lost 2 bases and J lost 0, with 11 bases in between. Sequencing input: PBMCs. This sequence joins TRBV5-6 and TRBJ2-5; D might be TRBD2 (5 bases). The sequence derives from a man aged 45-65 years in good health and CMV-seronegative. The CDR3 DNA sequence: TGTGCCAGCAGCTTCGGGGATAGGCACCAAGAGACCCAGTACTTC. Amino acid sequence: CASSFGDRHQETQYF.